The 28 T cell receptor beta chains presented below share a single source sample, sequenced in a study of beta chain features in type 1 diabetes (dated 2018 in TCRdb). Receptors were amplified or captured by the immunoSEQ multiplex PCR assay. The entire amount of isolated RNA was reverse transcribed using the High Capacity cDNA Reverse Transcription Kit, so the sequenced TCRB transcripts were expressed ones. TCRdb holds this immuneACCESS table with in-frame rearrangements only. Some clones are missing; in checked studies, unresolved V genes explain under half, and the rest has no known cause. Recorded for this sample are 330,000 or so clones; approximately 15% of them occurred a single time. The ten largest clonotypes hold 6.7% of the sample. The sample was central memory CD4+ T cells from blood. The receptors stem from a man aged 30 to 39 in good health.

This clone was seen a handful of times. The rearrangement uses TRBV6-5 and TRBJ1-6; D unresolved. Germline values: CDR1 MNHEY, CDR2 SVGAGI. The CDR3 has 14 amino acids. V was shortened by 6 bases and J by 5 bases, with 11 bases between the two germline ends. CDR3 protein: CASRRTVDNSPLHF. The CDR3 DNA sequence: TGTGCCAGCAGACGGACGGTCGATAATTCACCCCTCCACTTT.

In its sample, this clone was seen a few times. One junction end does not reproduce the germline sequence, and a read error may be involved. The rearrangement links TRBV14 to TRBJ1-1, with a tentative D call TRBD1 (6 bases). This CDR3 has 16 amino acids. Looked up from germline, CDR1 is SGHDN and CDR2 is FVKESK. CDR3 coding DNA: TGTGCCAGCAGCCAATTAATTACAGGGCTGAAAACTGAAGCTTTCTTT. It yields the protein CASSQLITGLKTEAFF. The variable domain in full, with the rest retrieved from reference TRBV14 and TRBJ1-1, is EAGVTQFPSHSVIEKGQTVTLRCDPISGHDNLYWYRRVMGKEIKFLLHFVKESKQDESGMPNNRFLAERTGGTYSTLKVQPAELEDSGVYFCASSQLITGLKTEAFFGQGTRLTVV.

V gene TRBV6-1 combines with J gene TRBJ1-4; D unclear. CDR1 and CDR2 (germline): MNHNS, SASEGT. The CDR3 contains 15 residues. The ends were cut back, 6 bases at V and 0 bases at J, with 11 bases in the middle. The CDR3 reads CASSRGRTTNEKLFF. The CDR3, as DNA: TGTGCCAGCAGCCGCGGACGGACAACTAATGAAAAACTGTTTTTT.

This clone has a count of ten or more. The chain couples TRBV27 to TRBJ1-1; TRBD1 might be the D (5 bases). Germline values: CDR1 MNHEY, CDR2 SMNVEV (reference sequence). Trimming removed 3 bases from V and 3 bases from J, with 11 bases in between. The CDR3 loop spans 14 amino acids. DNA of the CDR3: TGTGCCAGCAGTTTTAAAGGGGAGGACACTGAAGCTTTCTTT. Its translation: CASSFKGEDTEAFF.

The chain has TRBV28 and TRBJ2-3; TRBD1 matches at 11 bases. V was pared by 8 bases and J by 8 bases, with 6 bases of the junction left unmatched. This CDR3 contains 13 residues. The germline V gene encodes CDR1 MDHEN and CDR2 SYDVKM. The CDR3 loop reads CASLWTGGGTQYF. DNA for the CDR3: TGTGCCAGCCTATGGACAGGGGGCGGTACGCAGTATTTT.

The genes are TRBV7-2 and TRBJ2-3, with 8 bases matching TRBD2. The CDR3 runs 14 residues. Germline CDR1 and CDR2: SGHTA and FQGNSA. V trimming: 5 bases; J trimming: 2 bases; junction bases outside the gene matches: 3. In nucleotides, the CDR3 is TGTGCCAGCAGCACTAGCGGCGCCACAGATACGCAGTATTTT. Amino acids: CASSTSGATDTQYF.

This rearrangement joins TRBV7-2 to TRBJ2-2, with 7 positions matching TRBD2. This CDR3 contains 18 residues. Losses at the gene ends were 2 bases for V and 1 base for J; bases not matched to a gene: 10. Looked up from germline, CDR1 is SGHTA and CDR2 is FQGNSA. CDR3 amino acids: CASSLNAGDVMNTGELFF. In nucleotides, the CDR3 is TGTGCCAGCAGCTTAAACGCGGGGGACGTTATGAACACCGGGGAGCTGTTTTTT.

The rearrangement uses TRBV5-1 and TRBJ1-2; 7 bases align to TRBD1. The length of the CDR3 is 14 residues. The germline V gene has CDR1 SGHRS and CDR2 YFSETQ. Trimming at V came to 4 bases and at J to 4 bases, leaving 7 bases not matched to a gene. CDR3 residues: CASSVGQTSYGYTF. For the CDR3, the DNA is TGCGCCAGCAGCGTGGGACAGACTTCCTATGGCTACACCTTC.

The CDR3 loop is CASSLVETYGYTF. CDR3 nucleotides: TGCGCCAGCAGCTTGGTCGAAACCTATGGCTACACCTTC. The J gene is TRBJ1-2, the V gene TRBV5-1, with D uncertain. CDR3 size: 13 residues. The germline V and J ends were trimmed by 0 bases and 4 bases, with 7 bases remaining between them. Germline CDR1 reads SGHRS; CDR2 reads YFSETQ.

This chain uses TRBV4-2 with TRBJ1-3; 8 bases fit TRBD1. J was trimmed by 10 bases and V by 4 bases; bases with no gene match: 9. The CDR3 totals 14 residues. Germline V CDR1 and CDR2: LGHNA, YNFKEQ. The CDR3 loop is CASSRGQGGLTIYF. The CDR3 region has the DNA TGTGCCAGCAGCCGAGGACAGGGTGGATTGACCATATATTTT.

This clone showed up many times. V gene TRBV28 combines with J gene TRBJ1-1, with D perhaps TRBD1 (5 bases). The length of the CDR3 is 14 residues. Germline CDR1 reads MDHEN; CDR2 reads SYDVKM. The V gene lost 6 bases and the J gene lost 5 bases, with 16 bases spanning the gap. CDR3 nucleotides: TGTGCCAGCAGCAGATTTTGGGGGGGGACTGAAGCTTTCTTT. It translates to CASSRFWGGTEAFF.

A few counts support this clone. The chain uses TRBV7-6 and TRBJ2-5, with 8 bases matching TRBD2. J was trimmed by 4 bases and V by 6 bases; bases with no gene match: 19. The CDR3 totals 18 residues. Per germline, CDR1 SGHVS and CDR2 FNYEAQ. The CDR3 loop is CASRAIVISGIQGETQYF. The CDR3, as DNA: TGTGCCAGCAGAGCAATTGTGATTAGCGGGATTCAAGGAGAGACCCAGTACTTC.

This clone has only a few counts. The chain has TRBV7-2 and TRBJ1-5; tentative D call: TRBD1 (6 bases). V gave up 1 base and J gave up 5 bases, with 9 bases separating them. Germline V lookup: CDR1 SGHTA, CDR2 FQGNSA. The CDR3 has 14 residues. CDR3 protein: CASSLGDTYQPQHF. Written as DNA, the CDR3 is TGTGCCAGCAGCTTAGGGGACACCTATCAGCCCCAGCATTTT.

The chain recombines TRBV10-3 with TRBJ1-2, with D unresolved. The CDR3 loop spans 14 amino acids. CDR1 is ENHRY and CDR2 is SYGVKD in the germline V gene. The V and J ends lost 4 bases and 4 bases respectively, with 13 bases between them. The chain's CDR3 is CAISGSGTVYGYTF. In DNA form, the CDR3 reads TGTGCCATCAGTGGATCGGGCACCGTCTATGGCTACACCTTC.

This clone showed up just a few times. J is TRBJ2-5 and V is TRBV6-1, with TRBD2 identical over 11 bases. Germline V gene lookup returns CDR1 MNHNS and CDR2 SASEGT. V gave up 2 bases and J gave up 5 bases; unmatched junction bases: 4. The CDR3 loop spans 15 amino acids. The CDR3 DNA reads TGTGCCAGCAGTGAAAGGGGACTAGCGGCGGAGACCCAGTACTTC. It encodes CASSERGLAAETQYF.

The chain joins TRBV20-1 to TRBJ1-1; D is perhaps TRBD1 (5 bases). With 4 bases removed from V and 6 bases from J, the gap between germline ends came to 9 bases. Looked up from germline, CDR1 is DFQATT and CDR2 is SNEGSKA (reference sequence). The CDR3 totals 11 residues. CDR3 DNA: TGCAGTGCTACAAGGGGCCCTGAAGCTTTCTTT. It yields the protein CSATRGPEAFF.

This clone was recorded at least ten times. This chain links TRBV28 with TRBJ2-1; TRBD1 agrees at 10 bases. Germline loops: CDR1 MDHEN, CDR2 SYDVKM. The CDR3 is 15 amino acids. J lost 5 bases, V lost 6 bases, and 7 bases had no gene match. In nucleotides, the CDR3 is TGTGCCAGCAGCCGAGACAGGGGGCGAAACAATGAGCAGTTCTTC. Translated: CASSRDRGRNNEQFF. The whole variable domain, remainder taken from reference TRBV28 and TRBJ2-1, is DVKVTQSSRYLVKRTGEKVFLECVQDMDHENMFWYRQDPGLGLRLIYFSYDVKMKEKGDIPEGYSVSREKKERFSLILESASTNQTSMYLCASSRDRGRNNEQFFGPGTRLTVL.

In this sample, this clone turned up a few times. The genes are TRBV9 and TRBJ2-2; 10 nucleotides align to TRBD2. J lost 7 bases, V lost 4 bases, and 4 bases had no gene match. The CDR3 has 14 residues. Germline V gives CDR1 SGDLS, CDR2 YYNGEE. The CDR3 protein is CASSSGGAGGELFF. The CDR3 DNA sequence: TGTGCCAGCAGCAGCGGGGGGGCTGGCGGGGAGCTGTTTTTT.

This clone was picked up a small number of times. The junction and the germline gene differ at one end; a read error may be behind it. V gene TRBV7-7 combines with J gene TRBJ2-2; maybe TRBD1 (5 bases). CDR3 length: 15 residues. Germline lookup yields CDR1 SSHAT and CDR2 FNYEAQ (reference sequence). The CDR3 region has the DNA TGTGCTAGCAGCCCCGCCACAGGGAACACCGGGGAGCTGTTTTTT. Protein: CASSPATGNTGELFF.

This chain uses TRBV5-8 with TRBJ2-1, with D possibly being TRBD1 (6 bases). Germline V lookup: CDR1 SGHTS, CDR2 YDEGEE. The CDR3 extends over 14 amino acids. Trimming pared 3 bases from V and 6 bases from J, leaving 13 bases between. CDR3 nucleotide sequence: TGTGCCAGCAGCTCAGGGGTATGGAGCAATGAGCAGTTCTTC. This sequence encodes CASSSGVWSNEQFF.

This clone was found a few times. CDR3 protein: CASSLAERPYYEQYV. The CDR3 nucleotides read TGTGCCAGCAGCTTGGCCGAACGACCTTACTACGAGCAGTACGTC. The chain is built from TRBV7-9 and TRBJ2-7; D remains ambiguous. Germline CDR1 SEHNR, CDR2 FQNEAQ (reference sequence). The germline V and J ends were trimmed by 3 bases and 3 bases, with 15 bases remaining between them. The CDR3 runs 15 residues.

The DNA of the CDR3 is TGTGCCAGCAGTCAGTACGCGGGGCGTGAAAAACTGTTTTTT. This gives the protein CASSQYAGREKLFF. This chain connects TRBV9 to TRBJ1-4; a possible D gene is TRBD1 (5 bases). V lost 5 bases and J lost 7, with 15 bases in between. The CDR3 runs 14 residues. Germline assignment: CDR1 SGDLS and CDR2 YYNGEE.

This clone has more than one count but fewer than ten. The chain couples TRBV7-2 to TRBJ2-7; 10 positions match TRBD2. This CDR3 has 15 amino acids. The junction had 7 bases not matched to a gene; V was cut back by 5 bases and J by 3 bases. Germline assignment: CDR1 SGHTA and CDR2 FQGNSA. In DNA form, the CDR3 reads TGTGCCAGCAGCCCAGATAGCGGGAGGTACTACGAGCAGTACGTC. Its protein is CASSPDSGRYYEQYV.

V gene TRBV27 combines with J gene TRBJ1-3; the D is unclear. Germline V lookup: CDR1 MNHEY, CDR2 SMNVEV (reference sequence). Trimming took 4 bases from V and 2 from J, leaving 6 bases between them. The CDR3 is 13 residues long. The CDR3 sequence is CASSWDAGNTIYF. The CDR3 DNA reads TGTGCCAGCAGTTGGGATGCTGGAAACACCATATATTTT.

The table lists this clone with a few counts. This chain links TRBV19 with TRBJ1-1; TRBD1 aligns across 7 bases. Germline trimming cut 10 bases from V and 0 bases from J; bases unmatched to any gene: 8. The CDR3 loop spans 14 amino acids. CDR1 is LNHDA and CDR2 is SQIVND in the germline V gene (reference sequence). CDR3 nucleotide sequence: TGTGCCACCCAAGGGGGCGTCTTGAACACTGAAGCTTTCTTT. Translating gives CATQGGVLNTEAFF.

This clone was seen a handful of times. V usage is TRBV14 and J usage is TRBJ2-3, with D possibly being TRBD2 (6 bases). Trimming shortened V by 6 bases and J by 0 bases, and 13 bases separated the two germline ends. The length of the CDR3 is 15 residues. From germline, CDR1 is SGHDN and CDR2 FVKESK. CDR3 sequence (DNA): TGTGCCAGCAGGTTTAGCGGCCATAGCACAGATACGCAGTATTTT. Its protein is CASRFSGHSTDTQYF.

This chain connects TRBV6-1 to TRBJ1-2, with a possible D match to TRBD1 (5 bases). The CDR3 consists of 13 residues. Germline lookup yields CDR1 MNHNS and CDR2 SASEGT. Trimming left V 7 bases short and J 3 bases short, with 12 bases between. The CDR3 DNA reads TGTGCCAGCAACTCGGGGGACTACTATGGCTACACCTTC. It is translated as CASNSGDYYGYTF.

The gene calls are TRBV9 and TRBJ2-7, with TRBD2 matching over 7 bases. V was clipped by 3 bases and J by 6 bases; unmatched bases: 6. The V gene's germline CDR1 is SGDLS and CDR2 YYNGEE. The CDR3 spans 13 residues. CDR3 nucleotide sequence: TGTGCCAGCAGCGCGGGTCAGCGGGGCGAGCAGTACTTC. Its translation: CASSAGQRGEQYF.